The 28 T cell receptor beta chains reported below all come from one sample, sequenced in a study of shared clonotypes between healthy human individuals (TCRdb year 2020). CD8 naive samples consisted of CD45RO-negative cells that were positively selected for CCR7, yielding a CD45RA+CCR7+ population without TemRA cells. The library was produced with the immunoSEQ multiplex PCR assay. TCRdb retrieved this table from immuneACCESS and kept in-frame rearrangements only. Not all clones are present; in checked studies, unresolved V genes account for under half, and no reason is known for the remainder. The sample table shows some 2.1 million clones, and about 95% are seen once. Jointly, the top ten make up 1% to 1.3% of the sample. Specimen: naive CD8+ T cells sorted from blood. The cell subset or site tag for this specimen amounts to: CD45RA+CCR7+. Every receptor here comes from a man between 18 and 29 years old in good health.

This clone was recorded once. The V gene is TRBV5-6, the J gene TRBJ2-1, with D hard to call. CDR3 length: 15 residues. Looked up from germline, CDR1 is SGHDT and CDR2 is YYEEEE. Trimming removed 3 bases from V and 1 base from J, with 11 bases in between. CDR3 in DNA: TGTGCCAGCAGCTATTCGCAGGTATCCTACAATGAGCAGTTCTTC. It translates to CASSYSQVSYNEQFF.

The gene calls are TRBV11-3 and TRBJ2-3, with 8 nucleotides matching TRBD1. From germline, CDR1 is SGHNT and CDR2 YENEEA. The CDR3 is made up of 16 amino acids. After removal of 5 bases from V and 0 bases from J, the junction contained 7 bases not matched to a gene. CDR3 in DNA: TGTGCCAGCAGCGAACGCACAGGGGGTAGCACAGATACGCAGTATTTT. Amino acid sequence: CASSERTGGSTDTQYF.

This clone was detected only once. This CDR3 is CAWSVLGLSTDTQYF. In DNA, the CDR3 is TGTGCCTGGAGTGTACTTGGCCTCAGCACAGATACGCAGTATTTT. This chain joins TRBV30 and TRBJ2-3; D is uncertain. V was trimmed by 0 bases and J by 0 bases, leaving 10 bases between them. Looked up from germline, CDR1 is GTSNPN and CDR2 is SVGIG (reference sequence). The CDR3 runs to 15 residues.

The chain recombines TRBV7-6 with TRBJ2-2, with 7 nucleotides matching TRBD2. Germline CDR1 and CDR2: SGHVS and FNYEAQ. V shed 2 bases and J 4 bases; nucleotides not matched to a gene: 10. This CDR3 contains 17 residues. The DNA for the CDR3 is TGTGCCAGCAGCTTATTGGCAGCGGGAAGGGGCACCGGGGAGCTGTTTTTT. This gives the protein CASSLLAAGRGTGELFF.

Notes on this clone: Additional DNA sequences in this sample encode the identical CDR3. V and J are TRBV6-5 and TRBJ1-1; 9 bases align to TRBD1. The CDR3 spans 12 residues. Per the germline V gene, CDR1 is MNHEY and CDR2 is SVGAGI. V was pared by 2 bases and J by 8 bases, with 0 bases of the junction left unmatched. The CDR3 region is CASSYGTGEAFF. The CDR3 DNA is TGTGCCAGCAGTTACGGGACAGGGGAAGCTTTCTTT.

V gene TRBV6-4 combines with J gene TRBJ2-2; D perhaps matches TRBD1 (5 bases). The CDR3 length is 15 residues. Germline CDR1 and CDR2: MRHNA and SNTAGT. V was clipped by 9 bases and J by 3 bases, with 17 bases between them. CDR3 DNA sequence: TGTGCCAGTCGAGGACACCACCTCGACACCGGGGAGCTGTTTTTT. Amino acid sequence: CASRGHHLDTGELFF.

The V gene is TRBV11-2, the J gene TRBJ2-1; the D is unclear. The V end was cut by 1 base, the J end by 8 bases, with 6 bases between. The CDR3 has 12 amino acids. Germline V gene data show CDR1 as SGHAT and CDR2 as FQNNGV. In nucleotides, the CDR3 is TGTGCCAGCAGCTTAGCTCAGCATGAGCAGTTCTTC. Translation: CASSLAQHEQFF.

The chain uses TRBV7-9 and TRBJ2-1, with D possibly TRBD1 on 5 matching bases. This CDR3 is built from 14 residues. Per germline, CDR1 SEHNR and CDR2 FQNEAQ (reference sequence). Trimming removed 7 bases from V and 9 bases from J, with 19 bases in between. CDR3: CASTHTRVMSEQFF. CDR3 coding DNA: TGTGCCAGCACCCACACCAGGGTCATGAGTGAGCAGTTCTTC.

This clone was found once. The genes are TRBV27 and TRBJ2-7; unclear D gene. Germline loops: CDR1 MNHEY, CDR2 SMNVEV (reference sequence). Trimming removed 5 bases from V and 4 bases from J, with 21 bases in between. This CDR3 is built from 16 residues. The CDR3 spells CASSPTSGGSFYEQYF. As DNA, the CDR3 is TGTGCCAGCAGTCCAACCTCGGGCGGCTCTTTTTACGAGCAGTACTTC.

On this clone itself: The same CDR3 can be traced to other DNA sequences in this sample. The chain carries TRBV11-2 and TRBJ1-1; D is undetermined. Per germline, CDR1 SGHAT and CDR2 FQNNGV. V was trimmed by 1 base and J by 0 bases, leaving 3 bases between them. CDR3 length equals 13 residues. CDR3 DNA: TGTGCCAGCAGCTTAGCTGTGAACACTGAAGCTTTCTTT. This sequence encodes CASSLAVNTEAFF.

The chain links TRBV7-9 to TRBJ2-1; TRBD2 aligns across 7 bases. The trim removed 5 bases at V and 4 bases at J, leaving 14 bases unmatched. Germline CDR1 and CDR2: SEHNR and FQNEAQ (reference sequence). The CDR3 is 17 amino acids. In DNA, the CDR3 is TGTGCCAGCAGCCCGCGGGGGATTAACCCCAAATACAATGAGCAGTTCTTC. Translation: CASSPRGINPKYNEQFF.

J is TRBJ2-1 and V is TRBV19, with unresolved D. The CDR3 is made up of 13 amino acids. V was cut by 3 bases and J by 3 bases, with 6 bases left in between. The germline V gene has CDR1 LNHDA and CDR2 SQIVND (reference sequence). The CDR3 DNA is TGTGCCAGTAGTATGAGCAGCTACAATGAGCAGTTCTTC. It codes for CASSMSSYNEQFF.

The V gene is TRBV7-6, the J gene TRBJ2-1; 11 bases are a match to TRBD2. J was trimmed by 3 bases and V by 1 base; bases with no gene match: 5. Germline V gene lookup returns CDR1 SGHVS and CDR2 FNYEAQ. This CDR3 region has 17 residues. CDR3 nucleotides: TGTGCCAGCAGCTTAGGTCTAGCGGGAGGAGTCTACAATGAGCAGTTCTTC. As protein: CASSLGLAGGVYNEQFF.

J is TRBJ2-7 and V is TRBV2; 7 bases line up with TRBD2. Germline V lookup: CDR1 SNHLY, CDR2 FYNNEI. The CDR3 runs 15 residues. Unmatched junction bases numbered 8, after V lost 4 bases and J lost 2 bases. The CDR3 region has the DNA TGTGCCAGCAGTGGGGCGCGGGAGCCCCCCTACGAGCAGTACTTC. Translation: CASSGAREPPYEQYF.

The CDR3 loop is CASSPLSGATQYF. The CDR3 DNA reads as TGTGCCAGCAGTCCCTTAAGTGGGGCTACGCAGTATTTT. The chain uses TRBV27 and TRBJ2-3; D may be TRBD1 (5 bases). V was cut by 5 bases and J by 8 bases, with 14 bases left in between. The CDR3 covers 13 residues. Germline V gene lookup returns CDR1 MNHEY and CDR2 SMNVEV (reference sequence).

This chain joins TRBV7-9 and TRBJ1-4; D uncertain. The CDR3 extends over 17 amino acids. V lost 5 bases to trimming and J lost 1 base, with 17 bases between them. Germline CDR1 and CDR2: SEHNR and FQNEAQ (reference sequence). The CDR3 spells CASSPATFEGTNEKLFF. In DNA form, the CDR3 reads TGTGCCAGCAGCCCCGCCACCTTCGAGGGAACTAATGAAAAACTGTTTTTT.

This rearrangement joins TRBV5-5 to TRBJ1-6; maybe TRBD1 (6 bases). The CDR3 runs 19 residues. CDR1 SGHKS and CDR2 YYEKEE come from the germline V gene (reference sequence). Trimming left V 1 base short and J 2 bases short, with 19 bases between. CDR3 region: CASSLTGTLAITYNSPLHF. CDR3 DNA: TGTGCCAGCAGCTTGACCGGGACACTGGCGATTACCTATAATTCACCCCTCCACTTT.

The rearrangement uses TRBV6-5 and TRBJ1-1; a possible D gene is TRBD1 (5 bases). The length of the CDR3 is 15 residues. Deletions cut 4 bases from V and 1 base from J, with 13 bases between. Germline V lookup: CDR1 MNHEY, CDR2 SVGAGI. CDR3 in amino acids: CASSWGEGANTEAFF. CDR3 in DNA: TGTGCCAGCAGTTGGGGGGAGGGCGCGAACACTGAAGCTTTCTTT.

This clone was detected only once. V gene TRBV27 combines with J gene TRBJ1-4; D unresolved. Germline CDR1 and CDR2: MNHEY and SMNVEV (reference sequence). The CDR3 runs to 15 residues. The V end lost 2 bases, the J end lost 0 bases, and 7 bases lay between the germline ends. The CDR3 DNA reads as TGTGCCAGCAGTTTACGTCAGCCAACTAATGAAAAACTGTTTTTT. This translates into CASSLRQPTNEKLFF.

The chain carries TRBV6-5 and TRBJ2-1, with a weak D call TRBD2 (6 bases). Germline-derived CDR1 and CDR2 are MNHEY and SVGAGI. Between the trimmed V and J ends, which lost 4 bases and 10 bases, there was a span of 11 bases. The CDR3 sequence is 12 residues long. The CDR3 protein is CASSFGGLEQFF. The CDR3 nucleotides read TGTGCCAGCAGTTTTGGAGGGTTAGAGCAGTTCTTC.

The V and J genes are TRBV28 and TRBJ2-1; 11 bases map to TRBD2. Germline lookup yields CDR1 MDHEN and CDR2 SYDVKM. Trimming took 3 bases from V and 7 from J; bases not matched to a gene: 5. The CDR3 runs 15 residues. CDR3 protein: CASSFEGLAANEQFF. The CDR3, as DNA: TGTGCCAGCAGTTTTGAGGGACTAGCGGCTAATGAGCAGTTCTTC.

The CDR3 protein is CASSQDGGERGYQETQYF. CDR3 sequence (DNA): TGCGCCAGCAGCCAAGATGGAGGGGAAAGGGGGTACCAAGAGACCCAGTACTTC. This chain links TRBV4-1 with TRBJ2-5; D is possibly TRBD1 or TRBD2 (6 bases each). The CDR3 extends over 18 amino acids. V lost 0 bases, J lost 0 bases, and 17 bases lay in between. The germline V gene has CDR1 MGHRA and CDR2 YSYEKL.

The CDR3 reads CASSLETGGHQETQYF. Here the CDR3 DNA reads TGCGCCAGCAGCTTGGAAACGGGAGGGCACCAAGAGACCCAGTACTTC. This chain links TRBV5-1 with TRBJ2-5; 8 nucleotides line up with TRBD2. V shed 0 bases and J 0 bases; nucleotides not matched to a gene: 4. Per germline, CDR1 SGHRS and CDR2 YFSETQ. The CDR3 has 16 amino acids.

CDR3 sequence (DNA): TGTGCCAGCAGCCCGTTGGCCGGTAACAATGAGCAGTTCTTC. Translating gives CASSPLAGNNEQFF. The chain couples TRBV5-6 to TRBJ2-1; D unresolved. V lost 4 bases and J lost 5, with 13 bases in between. Germline CDR1 reads SGHDT; CDR2 reads YYEEEE. CDR3 length: 14 amino acids.

This rearrangement joins TRBV7-6 to TRBJ2-3, with D perhaps TRBD2 (6 bases). This CDR3 is 16 amino acids long. Trimming stripped 0 bases from V and 5 bases from J, with 15 bases between. Germline lookup yields CDR1 SGHVS and CDR2 FNYEAQ. CDR3 sequence reads: CASSLAGLSGGDTQYF. CDR3 bases: TGTGCCAGCAGCTTAGCGGGGCTTAGCGGAGGAGATACGCAGTATTTT.

This clone was counted many times. The chain combines TRBV6-6 with TRBJ2-2; unclear D gene. The CDR3 runs to 13 residues. V dropped 8 bases and J dropped 2 bases, with 9 bases sitting between them. Germline assignment: CDR1 MNHNY and CDR2 SVGAGI (reference sequence). Here the CDR3 reads CASGPLNTGELFF. CDR3 nucleotide sequence: TGTGCCAGCGGCCCGCTTAACACCGGGGAGCTGTTTTTT.

The CDR3: CATSINSGSTYNEQFF. CDR3 in DNA: TGTGCCACCAGCATTAATAGCGGGAGCACCTACAATGAGCAGTTCTTC. V gene TRBV15 combines with J gene TRBJ2-1, with 9 bases fitting TRBD2. The CDR3 consists of 16 residues. Germline lookup yields CDR1 LNHNV and CDR2 YYDKDF (reference sequence). V shed 4 bases, J shed 2 bases, and the junction held 6 bases outside the gene matches. Variable domain in full (rest from reference TRBV15 and TRBJ2-1): DAMVIQNPRYQVTQFGKPVTLSCSQTLNHNVMYWYQQKSSQAPKLLFHYYDKDFNNEADTPDNFQSRRPNTSFCFLDIRSPGLGDTAMYLCATSINSGSTYNEQFFGPGTRLTVL.

This sequence joins TRBV5-6 and TRBJ2-3; TRBD2 is a possible D gene (5 bases). V lost 4 bases and J 5 bases, leaving 20 bases between the germline ends. The CDR3 is made up of 16 amino acids. Germline V gene sequence: CDR1 SGHDT, CDR2 YYEEEE. CDR3 sequence (DNA): TGTGCCAGCAGCGAACCGGGATATGATTATGGAGATACGCAGTATTTT. Protein product: CASSEPGYDYGDTQYF.